This is a list of T cell receptor beta chains from one sample in a study of blood T cell repertoires in COVID-19. Sequenced by immunoSEQ multiplex PCR; TCRdb stores in-frame clones only, minus some. The sample carries under 200,000 clones, about 85% recorded once. The sequenced sample was peripheral blood. The receptors were gathered from a woman older than 75 with acute or convalescent COVID-19. The CDR3 runs from the conserved cysteine through the conserved F or W. D genes are given only for firm matches. The size entry is marked missing in some rows and otherwise reads once, few, many or a size class.

V gene	D gene	clone size	J gene	CDR3 DNA	CDR3 protein
TRBV3-1/TRBV3-2	TRBD2	.	TRBJ2-1	TGTGCCAGCAGCCAAGGAGCGGGATCCTACAATGAGCAGTTCTTC	CASSQGAGSYNEQFF
TRBV7-3	TRBD1	.	TRBJ2-2	TGTGCCAGCAGCTTAACGAAGGACAGGGGGGTTGCCGGGGAGCTGTTTTTT	CASSLTKDRGVAGELFF
TRBV10-3	TRBD2	.	TRBJ2-1	TGTGCCATCAGTGAGTCGAACCACCGACTAGCGGGGAGCTCCTACAATGAGCAGTTCTTC	CAISESNHRLAGSSYNEQFF
TRBV19	TRBD1	.	TRBJ1-4	TGTGCCAGTAGGGAAGGGGGCGAAAAACTGTTTTTT	CASREGGEKLFF
TRBV14	.	.	TRBJ2-1	TGTGCCAGCAGCCAAGGGCTTTCTAGCTCCGTGTGGGACAATGAGCAGTTCTTC	CASSQGLSSSVWDNEQFF
TRBV7-9	.	.	TRBJ2-1	TGTGCCAGCAGCTTAGCAGGACAGAACGCCTGGCATGAGCAGTTCTTC	CASSLAGQNAWHEQFF
TRBV19	TRBD2	.	TRBJ2-1	TGTGCCAGTAGTACTCCGGGACTAGCGGGGAGAGATGAGCAGTTCTTC	CASSTPGLAGRDEQFF
TRBV7-9	.	.	TRBJ1-6	TGTGCCAGCAGCCCGTCAGGGGAGGGTTCACCCCTCCACTTT	CASSPSGEGSPLHF
TRBV6-5	.	.	TRBJ2-7	TGTGCCAGCAGTCAGACGACAGGACCCTCCTACGAGCAGTACTTC	CASSQTTGPSYEQYF
TRBV7-8	TRBD2	.	TRBJ2-2	TGTGCCAGCAGCTCCAGCGGGGTGAACACCGGGGAGCTGTTTTTT	CASSSSGVNTGELFF
TRBV19	TRBD1	.	TRBJ1-3	TGTGCCAGTAGTACCACAGGGGGCTTCGTTCGCACCATATATTTT	CASSTTGGFVRTIYF
TRBV11-2	.	.	TRBJ2-3	TGTGCCAGCAGCTTCCAAACAGATACGCAGTATTTT	CASSFQTDTQYF
TRBV19	.	.	TRBJ1-2	TGTGCCAGTAGTATCCCAGGGAGGGACTATGGCTACACCTTC	CASSIPGRDYGYTF
TRBV10-3	.	.	TRBJ1-1	TGTGCCATCAGCCCTTTCCTACAGGACACTGAAGCTTTCTTT	CAISPFLQDTEAFF
TRBV29-1	.	few	TRBJ2-7	TGCAGCTTTTGGACAGCCTCCTACGAGCAGTACTTC	CSFWTASYEQYF
TRBV6-5	TRBD2	once	TRBJ2-7	TGTGCCAGCAGCCTCGGACTAGCGGGGGGGCAGCAGTACTTC	CASSLGLAGGQQYF
TRBV7-9	.	.	TRBJ1-2	TGTGCCAGCAGCTTAGGACAGGCGGGTGGCTACACCTTC	CASSLGQAGGYTF
TRBV5-4	.	.	TRBJ1-1	TGTGCCAGCAGCTTGAGAGGTCCTGAAGCTTTCTTT	CASSLRGPEAFF
TRBV7-9	.	.	TRBJ1-1	TGTGCCAGCAGCCCCCCCGGTTGGCAGGGCAGCACTGAAGCTTTCTTT	CASSPPGWQGSTEAFF
TRBV6-2/TRBV6-3	.	.	TRBJ2-1	TGTGCCAGCAGTTACCAAAATGAGCAGTTCTTC	CASSYQNEQFF
TRBV15	.	.	TRBJ1-1	TGTGCCACCAGCAGGGAGCTGAACACTGAAGCTTTCTTT	CATSRELNTEAFF
TRBV19	TRBD2	.	TRBJ2-1	TGTGCCAGTAGTATATCCCTAGCGGCCTCCTACAATGAGCAGTTCTTC	CASSISLAASYNEQFF
TRBV11-2	TRBD1	.	TRBJ1-1	TGTGCCAGCAGCTTAGTACGGGACAGGGGCACTGAAGCTTTCTTT	CASSLVRDRGTEAFF
TRBV6-5	TRBD1	.	TRBJ1-4	TGTGCCAGCAGGCCTGACAGGGGTGCTAATGAAAAACTGTTTTTT	CASRPDRGANEKLFF
TRBV6-5	.	.	TRBJ1-1	TGTGCCAGCAGTTTTCGGCTCAGAGGGACTGAAGCTTTCTTT	CASSFRLRGTEAFF
TRBV27	.	.	TRBJ1-5	TGTGCCAGCAGTTTGCACGGTAAGAATCAGCCCCAGCATTTT	CASSLHGKNQPQHF
TRBV9	.	.	TRBJ1-2	TGTGCCAGCAGCGTAGGAGCGGTGGGATCAGCTTATGGCTACACCTTC	CASSVGAVGSAYGYTF
TRBV10-3	TRBD1	.	TRBJ1-1	TGTGCCATCAGTGGACAGGGGGCGAACACTGAAGCTTTCTTT	CAISGQGANTEAFF
TRBV12-5	.	.	TRBJ2-7	TGTGCTAGTGGTTCGTCAGGGGGAGGTTACGAGCAGTACTTC	CASGSSGGGYEQYF
TRBV19	.	.	TRBJ2-5	TGTGCCAGTAGTGAGGGAGAAGAGACCCAGTACTTC	CASSEGEETQYF
TRBV5-6	.	.	TRBJ2-7	TGTGCCAGCAGCTTACTACGGGACTCCTACGAGCAGTACTTC	CASSLLRDSYEQYF
TRBV3-1/TRBV3-2	.	few	TRBJ1-1	TGTGCCAGCAGCCAAGCTCTTTCCAACACTGAAGCTTTCTTT	CASSQALSNTEAFF
TRBV5-3	.	once	TRBJ2-7	TGTGCCAGAAGCAACAACAGGTCGCCTAGCTCCTACGAGCAGTACTTC	CARSNNRSPSSYEQYF
TRBV30	TRBD1	.	TRBJ2-1	TGTGCCTGGAGTAGGGACAGAGAGCACAATGAGCAGTTCTTC	CAWSRDREHNEQFF
TRBV10-3	.	.	TRBJ1-1	TGTGCCATCAGTGAGTACAGGAAGGGGGAGACTGAAGCTTTCTTT	CAISEYRKGETEAFF
TRBV6-5	TRBD1	.	TRBJ2-7	TGTGCCAGCAGCGGTCTGGGGACAGTTACCTACGAGCAGTACTTC	CASSGLGTVTYEQYF
TRBV19	.	.	TRBJ1-1	TGTGCCAGTACGGTCCCTTCCCCGAACACTGAAGCTTTCTTT	CASTVPSPNTEAFF
TRBV7-3	TRBD1	.	TRBJ2-2	TGTGCCAGCAGCTCACCCGCAGGGGGCACCGGGGAGCTGTTTTTT	CASSSPAGGTGELFF
TRBV7-3	TRBD2	.	TRBJ2-3	TGTGCCAGCAACACCATGGGACTACCCACAGATACGCAGTATTTT	CASNTMGLPTDTQYF
TRBV2	.	.	TRBJ2-5	TGTGCCAGCTCCCCCGAAAGCGGTAGAGGGGAGACCCAGTACTTC	CASSPESGRGETQYF
TRBV7-9	.	.	TRBJ2-7	TGTGCCAGCAGCCCTCGGGCAGGGTGGCGGGAGCAGTACTTC	CASSPRAGWREQYF
TRBV12-5	.	.	TRBJ1-6	TGTGCTAGTGGTTTGGTAATGGGGGCAAAATCACCCCTCCACTTT	CASGLVMGAKSPLHF
TRBV7-8	TRBD1	.	TRBJ1-3	TGTGCCAGCAGCTTTGACAGGGGGAGCTCTGGAAACACCATATATTTT	CASSFDRGSSGNTIYF
TRBV7-2	.	.	TRBJ1-2	TGTGCCAGCAGCACCCCGCCGGGCAGGGCATCTAACTATGGCTACACCTTC	CASSTPPGRASNYGYTF
TRBV18	.	.	TRBJ2-2	TGTGCCAGCCTCCGGGAAGGGGAGCTGTTTTTT	CASLREGELFF
TRBV14	.	.	TRBJ1-1	TGTGCCAGCAGCCAAGTAGGGGCAGGGGCTGAAGCTTTCTTT	CASSQVGAGAEAFF
TRBV6-2/TRBV6-3	.	.	TRBJ1-1	TGTGCCAGCAGTTACTCGAGAGGCGGGGGCACTGAAGCTTTCTTT	CASSYSRGGGTEAFF
TRBV10-3	TRBD2	.	TRBJ2-1	TGTGCCATCAGCCCACTAGCGGGAGAAGACAATGAGCAGTTCTTC	CAISPLAGEDNEQFF
TRBV2	.	.	TRBJ2-1	TGTGCCAGCGAGGACACCCGCTCCTACAATGAGCAGTTCTTC	CASEDTRSYNEQFF
TRBV7-6	.	once	TRBJ1-1	TGTGCCAGCAGCTTAGGGACAGAGAACACTGAAGCTTTCTTT	CASSLGTENTEAFF
TRBV27	.	.	TRBJ2-3	TGTGCCAGCAGTTTAAGTGGCACCACAGATACGCAGTATTTT	CASSLSGTTDTQYF
TRBV5-4	.	.	TRBJ1-1	TGTGCCAGCAGCTTGGAGCCGGGGAGGTCGACTGAAGCTTTCTTT	CASSLEPGRSTEAFF